These T cell receptor beta chains were read from a single sample in a study of OX40 agonist ivuxolimab in advanced cancers. Profiling relied on immunoSEQ multiplex PCR, and the TCRdb table lists in-frame clones only, not all of them. The repertoire holds roughly 7,300 clones, with 75% to 90% as singletons. The sample in question was CD4+ or CD8+ T cells sorted from blood, obtained in a trial of the OX40 agonist ivuxolimab. Receptor source: an adult with an advanced solid tumor such as melanoma, head and neck, liver or kidney cancer. Each CDR3 is given with its conserved first and last residue. The order of the fields is J gene, clone size, D gene, V gene, CDR3 DNA, CDR3 protein. A D gene is named only where the DNA matches it firmly. Only part of the rows carry a size: once, few, many, or a class if the clone is expanded.

j_gene: TRBJ2-2
abundance: NA
d_gene: NA
v_gene: TRBV18
CDR3nt: TGTGCCAGCTCACCACAGGACATAAACACCGGGGAGCTGTTTTTT
CDR3aa: CASSPQDINTGELFF

j_gene: TRBJ2-2
abundance: NA
d_gene: TRBD2
v_gene: TRBV18
CDR3nt: TGTGCCAGCTCATCCGGGACTAAGATCACCGGGGAGCTGTTTTTT
CDR3aa: CASSSGTKITGELFF

j_gene: TRBJ1-1
abundance: NA
d_gene: NA
v_gene: TRBV27
CDR3nt: TGTGCCAGCTTTTCTCTATCGAACACTGAAGCTTTCTTT
CDR3aa: CASFSLSNTEAFF

j_gene: TRBJ1-2
abundance: NA
d_gene: NA
v_gene: TRBV7-8
CDR3nt: TGTGCCAGCAGCTCCGGACTTGCTCGATTACTCTATGGCTACACCTTC
CDR3aa: CASSSGLARLLYGYTF

j_gene: TRBJ1-2
abundance: NA
d_gene: TRBD1
v_gene: TRBV6-6
CDR3nt: TGTGCCAGCAGTTACGGGACAGGGGAAGGCTACACCTTC
CDR3aa: CASSYGTGEGYTF

j_gene: TRBJ2-6
abundance: NA
d_gene: NA
v_gene: TRBV5-1
CDR3nt: TGCGCCAGCAGCTGGGCGGGGAACTCTGGGGCCAACGTCCTGACTTTC
CDR3aa: CASSWAGNSGANVLTF

j_gene: TRBJ2-5
abundance: NA
d_gene: NA
v_gene: TRBV6-1
CDR3nt: TGTGCCAGCCTCGCAGGTTCGAGAACCCAGTACTTC
CDR3aa: CASLAGSRTQYF

j_gene: TRBJ2-6
abundance: NA
d_gene: TRBD2
v_gene: TRBV27
CDR3nt: TGTGCCAGCAGTCGTCGTCCCGGGAGGACCCGCTCTGGGGCCAACGTCCTGACTTTC
CDR3aa: CASSRRPGRTRSGANVLTF

j_gene: TRBJ2-1
abundance: few
d_gene: NA
v_gene: TRBV7-3
CDR3nt: TGTGCCAGCAGCCCATACGGGACTGGGGATTTGGTCTTC
CDR3aa: CASSPYGTGDLVF

j_gene: TRBJ1-4
abundance: NA
d_gene: TRBD1
v_gene: TRBV5-1
CDR3nt: TGCGCCAGCAGCACGGGACAGGGATTTGCAACTAATGAAAAACTGTTTTTT
CDR3aa: CASSTGQGFATNEKLFF

j_gene: TRBJ2-1
abundance: NA
d_gene: TRBD2
v_gene: TRBV9
CDR3nt: TGTGCCAGCAGCCCTAGGGGTAGGGGAATAGCGGGGAGCTCCTACAATGAGCAGTTCTTC
CDR3aa: CASSPRGRGIAGSSYNEQFF

j_gene: TRBJ2-2
abundance: NA
d_gene: NA
v_gene: TRBV5-1
CDR3nt: TGCGCCAGCAGCTTGGTGGAAGGGGGGGAGCTGTTTTTT
CDR3aa: CASSLVEGGELFF

j_gene: TRBJ1-1
abundance: NA
d_gene: TRBD1
v_gene: TRBV30
CDR3nt: TGTGCCTGGAGCTCAGACAGGGCGGCTTCAGCTTTCTTT
CDR3aa: CAWSSDRAASAFF

j_gene: TRBJ2-1
abundance: once
d_gene: TRBD2
v_gene: TRBV7-2
CDR3nt: TGTGCCAGCAGCTTATCGGTCAGCGGGAGTTACAATGAGCAGTTCTTC
CDR3aa: CASSLSVSGSYNEQFF

j_gene: TRBJ2-7
abundance: NA
d_gene: TRBD1
v_gene: TRBV5-6
CDR3nt: TGTGCCAGCAGCTTGGGGGACTGGACAGGGTATTCCTACGAGCAGTACTTC
CDR3aa: CASSLGDWTGYSYEQYF

j_gene: TRBJ1-2
abundance: NA
d_gene: NA
v_gene: TRBV7-3
CDR3nt: TGTGCCAGTGCACCGTCCGAGGGAGCCGGAGGGGACTATGGCTACACCTTC
CDR3aa: CASAPSEGAGGDYGYTF

j_gene: TRBJ2-4
abundance: once
d_gene: NA
v_gene: TRBV6-1
CDR3nt: TGTGCCAGCAGTGAAGGTGGCCCCCGAAGGGACATTCAGTACTTC
CDR3aa: CASSEGGPRRDIQYF

j_gene: TRBJ2-1
abundance: NA
d_gene: TRBD2
v_gene: TRBV19
CDR3nt: TGTGCCAGCGGGCCAGCGGGAGGCAATGAGCAGTTCTTC
CDR3aa: CASGPAGGNEQFF

j_gene: TRBJ2-7
abundance: NA
d_gene: TRBD2
v_gene: TRBV6-4
CDR3nt: TGTGCCAGCGGCACTAGCGGGGGCCCCTACGAGCAGTACTTC
CDR3aa: CASGTSGGPYEQYF

j_gene: TRBJ1-5
abundance: NA
d_gene: TRBD1
v_gene: TRBV5-6
CDR3nt: TGTGCCAGCAGCTTGAAGGAGGGGGCATCGGGTCAGCCCCAGCATTTT
CDR3aa: CASSLKEGASGQPQHF

j_gene: TRBJ2-7
abundance: NA
d_gene: TRBD1
v_gene: TRBV10-3
CDR3nt: TGTGCCATCAGTGAGAGGGGGCCGGAGGACGAGCAGTACTTC
CDR3aa: CAISERGPEDEQYF

j_gene: TRBJ2-6
abundance: NA
d_gene: NA
v_gene: TRBV10-1
CDR3nt: TGCGCCAGCAGTGTTTCTTCAATCGCACAAAGTCGGGCCAACGTCCTGACTTTC
CDR3aa: CASSVSSIAQSRANVLTF

j_gene: TRBJ2-7
abundance: NA
d_gene: NA
v_gene: TRBV6-6
CDR3nt: TGTGCCAGCAGTTTGGACCCCTACGTAGAGCAGTACTTC
CDR3aa: CASSLDPYVEQYF

j_gene: TRBJ1-5
abundance: NA
d_gene: NA
v_gene: TRBV6-1
CDR3nt: TGTGCCAGCTCCTGGGTGCAGAATCAGCCCCAGCATTTT
CDR3aa: CASSWVQNQPQHF

j_gene: TRBJ2-7
abundance: NA
d_gene: NA
v_gene: TRBV11-2
CDR3nt: TGTGCCAGCAGCACAGGGTTCTACGAGCAGTACTTC
CDR3aa: CASSTGFYEQYF

j_gene: TRBJ2-6
abundance: NA
d_gene: NA
v_gene: TRBV28
CDR3nt: TGTGCCAGCAGTTTTAACAGGGGGGCCAACGTCCTGACTTTC
CDR3aa: CASSFNRGANVLTF

j_gene: TRBJ1-1
abundance: NA
d_gene: TRBD1
v_gene: TRBV6-1
CDR3nt: TGTGCCAGCAGGGACTACACAGGGGACACTGAAGCTTTCTTT
CDR3aa: CASRDYTGDTEAFF

j_gene: TRBJ1-6
abundance: NA
d_gene: TRBD1
v_gene: TRBV6-1
CDR3nt: TGTGCCAGCAGCGAACAGGGGTCCACTTCACCCCTCCACTTT
CDR3aa: CASSEQGSTSPLHF

j_gene: TRBJ2-7
abundance: NA
d_gene: NA
v_gene: TRBV7-2
CDR3nt: TGTGCCAGCAGCGCACACAGGGGACTCTCCTACGAGCAGTACTTC
CDR3aa: CASSAHRGLSYEQYF

j_gene: TRBJ1-2
abundance: few
d_gene: TRBD1
v_gene: TRBV5-1
CDR3nt: TGCGCCAGCAGCCAAACGACAGGGACCATTAACTATGGCTACACCTTC
CDR3aa: CASSQTTGTINYGYTF